This paragraph reports one T cell receptor (beta chain). Its recognized antigen is unknown. Base qualities are not provided; no much larger clone lies one nucleotide away. The V and J ends are trimmed by 2 bases and 0 bases, leaving 7 bases between them. The CDR3 numbers 15 residues from cysteine through phenylalanine. Only the CDR3 region is kept as DNA, spanning 45 bases read in frame from base 1. CDR1 MNHNS and CDR2 SASEGT were looked up in the germline V gene. Participants in the prospective study were enrolled through a virtual design, were aged roughly 18 to 100 years, and lived in some 24 United States geographic areas. In the prospective study, participants were assigned to cohorts based on the clinical history participants reported in a screening survey and a study questionnaire. Mobile phlebotomists in the prospective study collected whole blood, serum and a nasopharyngeal or oropharyngeal swab from every participant. Additional blood draws and questionnaires over an approximately two-month period could optionally be provided by prospective study participants. Blood samples from the prospective study were shipped frozen or at room temperature prior to DNA extraction.

These data are taken from a study of blood T cell repertoires in COVID-19 (dated by TCRdb to about 2020). Notes on the research overall: Collaborator samples came from the United States, Italy and Spain and covered acute and convalescent phases of COVID-19. The prospective study material was composed of cDNA or gDNA derived from T cells, B-cell-depleted T cells, or PBMCs. The dataset comprised deeply sampled blood TCRbeta repertoires from subjects exposed to, actively infected with, or recovered from COVID-19. The repertoires were released in a freely available public database meant as a resource for research on the immune response to SARS-CoV-2. The samples were drawn from two sources: the first 160 participants of the ongoing ImmuneRACE study, and 1,200 or so subjects contributed by 6 global collaborators. The sample metadata nearly always contained a de-identified subject ID, COVID-19 status, age in years and sex. Where available, HLA class I and class II types were obtained from metadata supplied by the sample provider rather than from assay-based typing. Results and caveats for the whole study, not just this receptor: Clinical and demographic metadata were provided uncurated, with the amount varying by source and participant.

TCRbeta CDR3 regions were amplified from genomic DNA using the immunoSEQ Assay, a bias-controlled multiplex PCR. The study's processing was this. The number of nucleated cells in each sample was estimated by amplification of reference gene primers within the assay. To quantify the absolute abundance of each unique TCRbeta CDR3 rearrangement, sequence reads were collapsed and filtered. For each sample, productive Simpson clonality was calculated as the square root of Simpson's diversity index across productive rearrangements. Drawn from immuneACCESS, this table holds only the in-frame rearrangements with V and J called that TCRdb kept. Clones are partly lost; checked studies trace under half to an unresolved V gene and leave the rest unexplained. V and J calls and clone size are copied from that table; D and trimming were computed from the DNA. Within this sample are around 130,000 clones, with about 86% of them counted one time only. Together, the top ten hold roughly 2.3% of the sample.

Recombination linked TRBV6-1 to TRBJ2-2, with no confident D gene call. This clonotype was sampled from a man aged 40-49 years with acute COVID-19. Sequenced material: PBMCs or T cells enriched from blood (not recorded which). The CDR3 amino acid sequence is: CASSEFGANTGELFF. The DNA is as follows: TGTGCCAGCAGTGAATTCGGAGCGAACACCGGGGAGCTGTTTTTT.